One sample yielded the 10 T cell receptor beta chains listed below, sequenced in a study of blood T cell repertoires in COVID-19. Sequencing was performed with immunoSEQ multiplex PCR; in TCRdb, only in-frame clones are kept and a portion is missing. Found here are hundreds of thousands of clones, around nine tenths of them singletons; the top ten hold about a tenth. The sequencing sample was made of PBMCs or T cells enriched from blood (not recorded which). The receptors originated from a woman between 45 and 60 years old who had recovered from COVID-19.

The chain employs TRBV7-9 and TRBJ1-1, with D perhaps matching TRBD1 (6 bases). V was pared by 7 bases and J by 6 bases, with 15 bases between. The CDR3 is 13 residues long. Germline loops: CDR1 SEHNR, CDR2 FQNEAQ (reference sequence). Written as DNA, the CDR3 is TGTGCCAGCACCTCCGGCCGACAGGCTGAAGCTTTCTTT. It is translated as CASTSGRQAEAFF.

The DNA of the CDR3 is TGCAGTGCTAGTCAGGTACCCACTGAAGCTTTCTTT. It yields the protein CSASQVPTEAFF. J is TRBJ1-1 and V is TRBV20-1; no clear D gene. Germline V gene lookup returns CDR1 DFQATT and CDR2 SNEGSKA (reference sequence). Trimming left V 3 bases short and J 4 bases short, with 9 bases between. The CDR3 extends over 12 amino acids.

The chain carries TRBV5-1 and TRBJ2-2; D uncertain. V lost 0 bases and J lost 2, with 11 bases in between. This CDR3 region has 16 residues. Looked up from germline, CDR1 is SGHRS and CDR2 is YFSETQ. The CDR3 spells CASSLGPVINTGELFF. The CDR3, as DNA: TGCGCCAGCAGCTTGGGTCCAGTCATTAACACCGGGGAGCTGTTTTTT.

This clone was seen only once. Within the sample, other DNA sequences also encode this same CDR3. This CDR3 reads CASSIGIAFGYTF. The CDR3 DNA is TGTGCCAGCAGTATCGGGATAGCTTTTGGCTACACCTTC. The chain uses TRBV12-3 or TRBV12-4 and TRBJ1-2; no firm D call. Trimming removed 5 bases at V and 7 bases at J, with 14 bases between. The CDR3 is 13 residues long.

J is TRBJ2-7 and V is TRBV6-1; D is ambiguous. The CDR3 contains 14 residues. V was trimmed by 3 bases and J by 2 bases, leaving 11 bases between them. Germline V gene lookup returns CDR1 MNHNS and CDR2 SASEGT. Written as DNA, the CDR3 is TGTGCCAGCAGTGACCAGATTAAAGCCTACGAGCAGTACTTC. The encoded protein is CASSDQIKAYEQYF.

This chain joins TRBV5-1 and TRBJ1-2; 7 positions match TRBD1. With 7 bases clipped from V and 3 bases from J, the junction kept 6 bases outside the gene matches. The CDR3 runs to 13 residues. Germline loops: CDR1 SGHRS, CDR2 YFSETQ. The CDR3 DNA reads as TGCGCCAGCTGGGATGACAGGGACTATGGCTACACCTTC. It is translated as CASWDDRDYGYTF.

The chain joins TRBV5-1 to TRBJ2-5, with 8 bases matching TRBD1. This CDR3 is 17 amino acids long. The J segment lost 5 bases and the V segment lost 7 bases, leaving 19 bases of the junction unmatched. The germline gives CDR1 SGHRS, CDR2 YFSETQ. CDR3 sequence (DNA): TGCGCCAGCGGAGCCGGAATTGGACAGGGCTCACCCGAGACCCAGTACTTC. It translates to CASGAGIGQGSPETQYF.

The chain carries TRBV3-1 (or the pseudogene TRBV3-2) and TRBJ1-2, with a tentative D call TRBD1 (5 bases). The CDR3 spans 19 residues. V shed 5 bases and J shed 3 bases, with 28 bases lying between them. Per germline, CDR1 LGHDT and CDR2 YNNKEL (reference sequence). CDR3 residues: CASSSRSRVEGPEDYGYTF. CDR3 coding DNA: TGTGCCAGCAGCTCCCGATCCAGGGTGGAGGGCCCGGAGGACTATGGCTACACCTTC.

V usage is TRBV3-1 (or the pseudogene TRBV3-2) and J usage is TRBJ2-5, with a possible D match to TRBD2 (5 bases). Trimming removed 0 bases from V and 4 bases from J, with 18 bases in between. CDR1 is LGHDT, CDR2 YNNKEL, per germline (reference sequence). The CDR3 loop spans 17 amino acids. Here the CDR3 reads CASSQDSVGARGETQYF. The CDR3 nucleotides read TGTGCCAGCAGCCAAGATTCCGTAGGAGCCCGGGGAGAGACCCAGTACTTC.

This chain connects TRBV6-5 to TRBJ1-1; the D gene is possibly TRBD1 (6 bases). Trimming removed 0 bases from V and 3 bases from J, with 11 bases in between. The CDR3 spans 15 residues. Germline lookup yields CDR1 MNHEY and CDR2 SVGAGI. CDR3: CASSYSPGAHTEAFF. For the CDR3, the DNA is TGTGCCAGCAGTTACTCGCCAGGGGCTCACACTGAAGCTTTCTTT.